These 25 T cell receptor beta chains were sequenced from one sample in a study of cytomegalovirus exposure and HLA in healthy donors. 60 Vbeta and 13 Jbeta primers were used in PCR. The repertoire was sequenced with immunoSEQ multiplex PCR; TCRdb's copy has only in-frame clones and lacks some. The sample has roughly 200,000 clones, 70% seen once. The source material was PBMCs. These receptors were taken from a man aged 35-49 years in good health and CMV-seropositive.

The table lists this clone with a few counts. The chain employs TRBV5-1 and TRBJ2-7; D is ambiguous. The germline V and J ends were trimmed by 4 bases and 0 bases, with 14 bases remaining between them. This CDR3 contains 15 residues. CDR1 is SGHRS and CDR2 is YFSETQ in the germline V gene. CDR3 protein: CASSPWAMGSYEQYF. The CDR3 region has the DNA TGCGCCAGCAGCCCATGGGCAATGGGCTCCTACGAGCAGTACTTC.

V and J are TRBV5-5 and TRBJ2-1, with a weak D call TRBD2 (5 bases). There are 15 residues in the CDR3. Germline lookup yields CDR1 SGHKS and CDR2 YYEKEE (reference sequence). With 4 bases removed from V and 2 bases from J, the gap between germline ends came to 13 bases. The CDR3 sequence is CASSGGNLAYNEQFF. In DNA, the CDR3 is TGTGCCAGCAGCGGAGGTAATCTAGCCTACAATGAGCAGTTCTTC.

The chain links TRBV11-2 to TRBJ1-2; 12 bases agree with TRBD1. CDR1 and CDR2 (germline): SGHAT, FQNNGV. The CDR3 is 17 amino acids. The V segment lost 5 bases and the J segment 4 bases; nucleotides outside the gene matches: 11. CDR3 sequence (DNA): TGTGCCAGCAGCGCCTACCGGGACAGGGGGCAGGGCTATGGCTACACCTTC. Translated: CASSAYRDRGQGYGYTF.

The chain has TRBV2 and TRBJ2-1; 8 bases match TRBD2. This CDR3 region has 14 residues. In germline, CDR1 is SNHLY, CDR2 FYNNEI. The CDR3 sequence is CANSRGGGSNEQFF. The CDR3 bases are TGTGCGAATTCTCGGGGCGGGGGGAGTAATGAGCAGTTCTTC.

This clone occurred a few times. The V call is TRBV6-1, the J call TRBJ2-3; D is ambiguous. V was shortened by 3 bases and J by 4 bases, with 14 bases between the two germline ends. This CDR3 contains 15 residues. Germline lookup yields CDR1 MNHNS and CDR2 SASEGT. CDR3 bases: TGTGCCAGCAGTGACGAGACTGGTTGGTCAGATACGCAGTATTTT. This translates into CASSDETGWSDTQYF.

The rearrangement links TRBV27 to TRBJ2-2; a possible D gene is TRBD2 (5 bases). V was shortened by 3 bases and J by 5 bases, with 19 bases between the two germline ends. The CDR3 runs to 17 residues. Germline values: CDR1 MNHEY, CDR2 SMNVEV (reference sequence). The DNA for the CDR3 is TGTGCCAGCAGTTTGCGCCCAACGGGGTCTGTTACCGGGGAGCTGTTTTTT. It is translated as CASSLRPTGSVTGELFF.

The rearrangement links TRBV27 to TRBJ2-5; D uncertain. The DNA matches TRBJ2-7 better at its end, which makes the J call doubtful. The CDR3 spans 11 residues. CDR1 is MNHEY, CDR2 SMNVEV, per germline (reference sequence). In nucleotides, the CDR3 is TGTGCCAGCAGTCTCTCCTACGAGCAGTACTTC. It encodes CASSLSYEQYF.

Written as DNA, the CDR3 is TGTGCCAGCAGCTTAAGTCCAGGGGATAACTATGGCTACACCTTC. It specifies CASSLSPGDNYGYTF. The rearrangement uses TRBV7-3 and TRBJ1-2; D is perhaps TRBD1 (6 bases). CDR1 is SGHTA, CDR2 FQGTGA, per germline. The CDR3 is 15 amino acids. V lost 1 base and J 1 base, leaving 10 bases between the germline ends.

The chain is built from TRBV5-6 and TRBJ2-3, with 8 positions matching TRBD2. This CDR3 is 16 amino acids long. V dropped 2 bases and J dropped 2; count of bases not matched to a gene: 7. The V gene's germline CDR1 is SGHDT and CDR2 YYEEEE. The CDR3 bases are TGTGCCAGCAGCTTCGGGGGGGGGTACCACACAGATACGCAGTATTTT. It yields the protein CASSFGGGYHTDTQYF. Looking up the rest from reference TRBV5-6 and TRBJ2-3 gives the full variable domain: DAGVTQSPTHLIKTRGQQVTLRCSPKSGHDTVSWYQQALGQGPQFIFQYYEEEERQRGNFPDRFSGHQFPNYSSELNVNALLLGDSALYLCASSFGGGYHTDTQYFGPGTRLTVL.

The chain employs TRBV15 and TRBJ1-2, with 11 bases fitting TRBD1. V shed 3 bases and J 4 bases; nucleotides not matched to a gene: 7. The CDR3 is made up of 16 amino acids. Germline V CDR1 and CDR2: LNHNV, YYDKDF (reference sequence). CDR3 nucleotide sequence: TGTGCCACCAGCAGGGACAGGGGGCGCGGAGGCTATGGCTACACCTTC. Translating it yields CATSRDRGRGGYGYTF.

This clone was recorded a few times. J is TRBJ1-1 and V is TRBV5-5; D is possibly TRBD1 (6 bases). There are 14 residues in the CDR3. CDR1 and CDR2 (germline): SGHKS, YYEKEE (reference sequence). The V gene lost 0 bases and the J gene lost 8 bases, with 14 bases spanning the gap. CDR3 coding DNA: TGTGCCAGCAGCTTGGACCCCGGACAGCTAGAAGCTTTCTTT. Translation: CASSLDPGQLEAFF.

The chain employs TRBV10-3 and TRBJ2-7; 7 bases agree with TRBD2. This CDR3 is built from 13 residues. After removal of 11 bases from V and 1 base from J, the junction contained 8 bases not matched to a gene. From germline, CDR1 is ENHRY and CDR2 SYGVKD. In nucleotides, the CDR3 is TGTGCCGCCCGGGAGGCCCTATCCTACGAGCAGTACTTC. This sequence encodes CAAREALSYEQYF.

As for this clone: The same CDR3 can be traced to other DNA sequences in this sample. The chain combines TRBV5-1 with TRBJ1-5; 8 positions agree with TRBD1. Germline lookup yields CDR1 SGHRS and CDR2 YFSETQ. The CDR3 has 15 amino acids. The V gene end was trimmed by 0 bases and the J gene end by 4 bases; junction bases not matched to a gene: 3. The CDR3 reads CASSLEGQENQPQHF. DNA of the CDR3: TGCGCCAGCAGCTTGGAGGGACAGGAAAATCAGCCCCAGCATTTT.

The chain uses TRBV28 and TRBJ2-1; a weak D match, TRBD2 (7 bases). This CDR3 region has 14 residues. Germline V gene lookup returns CDR1 MDHEN and CDR2 SYDVKM. Trimming left V 0 bases short and J 10 bases short, with 13 bases between. The CDR3 reads CASSLWGGGGEQFF. The DNA for the CDR3 is TGTGCCAGCAGTTTATGGGGAGGGGGAGGCGAGCAGTTCTTC.

This CDR3 is CASSLVRGNEAFF. The CDR3, as DNA: TGCGCCAGCAGCCTTGTTAGGGGCAATGAAGCTTTCTTT. The gene calls are TRBV5-1 and TRBJ1-1; a possible D gene is TRBD1 (5 bases). Germline CDR1 and CDR2: SGHRS and YFSETQ. The length of the CDR3 is 13 residues. With 4 bases removed from V and 7 bases from J, the gap between germline ends came to 14 bases.

V and J are TRBV4-2 and TRBJ1-6, with D possibly being TRBD1 (5 bases). The germline gives CDR1 LGHNA, CDR2 YNFKEQ. Trimming shortened V by 0 bases and J by 10 bases, and 19 bases separated the two germline ends. The CDR3 length is 17 residues. The CDR3 reads CASSQEIPRASHSPLHF. In nucleotides, the CDR3 is TGTGCCAGCAGCCAAGAAATCCCCAGGGCCTCCCACTCACCCCTCCACTTT.

This clone was recorded only once. CDR3 sequence: CASSLRDTEAFF. The CDR3 DNA sequence: TGTGCCAGCAGCTTACGGGACACTGAAGCTTTCTTT. The V call is TRBV5-6, the J call TRBJ1-1, with D unclear. CDR3 size: 12 residues. Trimming stripped 2 bases from V and 3 bases from J, with 5 bases between. The germline V gene encodes CDR1 SGHDT and CDR2 YYEEEE.

The CDR3 region is CASSRTTGDNQPQHF. In DNA form, the CDR3 reads TGTGCCAGCTCACGAACTACAGGCGACAATCAGCCCCAGCATTTT. This chain links TRBV18 with TRBJ1-5, with D possibly being TRBD1 (5 bases). This CDR3 has 15 residues. CDR1 is KGHSH, CDR2 LQKENI, per germline. V lost 4 bases and J lost 3, with 13 bases in between.

This CDR3 reads CASSLSHRGDEKLFF. CDR3 bases: TGTGCCAGCAGCTTGTCTCACAGGGGGGATGAAAAACTGTTTTTT. The chain carries TRBV5-4 and TRBJ1-4; 8 bases match TRBD1. CDR3 length: 15 residues. CDR1 SGHNT and CDR2 YYREEE come from the germline V gene (reference sequence). V trimming: 1 base; J trimming: 6 bases; junction bases outside the gene matches: 5.

The chain is built from TRBV6-6 and TRBJ2-5; 9 bases are a match to TRBD1. The junction had 4 bases not matched to a gene; V was cut back by 2 bases and J by 3 bases. This CDR3 region has 15 residues. Germline V lookup: CDR1 MNHNY, CDR2 SVGAGI (reference sequence). CDR3 loop: CASSYPTGGKETQYF. The CDR3 nucleotides read TGTGCCAGCAGTTACCCGACAGGGGGAAAAGAGACCCAGTACTTC.

There are a few counts of this clone. The chain carries TRBV15 and TRBJ2-3, with D uncertain. The CDR3 totals 17 residues. V was clipped by 3 bases and J by 0 bases, with 16 bases between them. Germline assignment: CDR1 LNHNV and CDR2 YYDKDF (reference sequence). DNA for the CDR3: TGTGCCACCAGCAGTCAGTCCCATTATTCTAGCACAGATACGCAGTATTTT. Its protein product is CATSSQSHYSSTDTQYF.

The sample holds one count of this clone. V and J are TRBV2 and TRBJ2-4; D is unresolved. With 6 bases removed from V and 6 bases from J, the gap between germline ends came to 21 bases. Germline values: CDR1 SNHLY, CDR2 FYNNEI. The CDR3 has 16 residues. In DNA form, the CDR3 reads TGTGCCAGCAGCCCTACTCCGCGGCTAGTCATAAACATTCAGTACTTC. Protein sequence: CASSPTPRLVINIQYF.

The V call is TRBV6-6, the J call TRBJ2-5, with TRBD2 matching 9 bases. With the DNA end fitting TRBJ2-7 better, the J assignment may be wrong. The CDR3 contains 16 residues. Germline V CDR1 and CDR2: MNHNY, SVGAGI (reference sequence). The CDR3 bases are TGTGCCAGCAGTTACTCGAGTGCGGGGGGGTTGAACGAGCAGTACTTC. This sequence encodes CASSYSSAGGLNEQYF.

This sequence joins TRBV11-2 and TRBJ2-7, with 7 positions matching TRBD1. Unmatched junction bases numbered 13, after V lost 6 bases and J lost 2 bases. Germline V gene lookup returns CDR1 SGHAT and CDR2 FQNNGV. The CDR3 has 16 amino acids. CDR3 loop: CASSFPMDRPAYEQYF. In DNA form, the CDR3 reads TGTGCCAGCAGTTTTCCCATGGACAGGCCCGCCTACGAGCAGTACTTC.

The chain has TRBV5-1 and TRBJ2-1, with 9 bases fitting TRBD2. There are 17 residues in the CDR3. The junction had 17 bases not matched to a gene; V was cut back by 7 bases and J by 6 bases. Germline V gives CDR1 SGHRS, CDR2 YFSETQ. The CDR3 DNA reads as TGCGCCAGCGGAGCGGGGGGCCCTTCTCGTTTCTCCAATGAGCAGTTCTTC. Translating gives CASGAGGPSRFSNEQFF.